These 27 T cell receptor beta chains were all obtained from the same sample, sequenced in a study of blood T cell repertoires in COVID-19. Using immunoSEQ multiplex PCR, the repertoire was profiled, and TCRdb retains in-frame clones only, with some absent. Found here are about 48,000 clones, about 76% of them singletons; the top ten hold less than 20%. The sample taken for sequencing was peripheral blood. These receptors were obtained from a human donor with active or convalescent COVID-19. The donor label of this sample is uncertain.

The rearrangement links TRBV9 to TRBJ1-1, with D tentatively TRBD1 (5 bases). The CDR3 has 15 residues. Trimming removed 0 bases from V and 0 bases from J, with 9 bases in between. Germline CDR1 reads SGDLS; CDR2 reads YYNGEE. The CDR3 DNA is TGTGCCAGCAGCGTAGAGGAGGGACTGAACACTGAAGCTTTCTTT. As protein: CASSVEEGLNTEAFF.

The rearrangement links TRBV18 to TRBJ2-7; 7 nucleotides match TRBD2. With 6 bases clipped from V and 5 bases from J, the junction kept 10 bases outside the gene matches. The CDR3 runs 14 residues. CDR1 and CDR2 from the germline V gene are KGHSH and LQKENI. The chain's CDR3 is CASSGREGRHEQYF. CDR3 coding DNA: TGTGCCAGCTCGGGCAGGGAGGGGCGCCACGAGCAGTACTTC.

CDR3 region: CASTGQENEKLFF. As DNA, the CDR3 is TGTGCCAGCACCGGACAGGAAAATGAAAAACTGTTTTTT. The chain joins TRBV12-3 or TRBV12-4 to TRBJ1-4; 7 bases agree with TRBD1. The J segment lost 5 bases and the V segment lost 7 bases, leaving 4 bases of the junction unmatched. The CDR3 totals 13 residues.

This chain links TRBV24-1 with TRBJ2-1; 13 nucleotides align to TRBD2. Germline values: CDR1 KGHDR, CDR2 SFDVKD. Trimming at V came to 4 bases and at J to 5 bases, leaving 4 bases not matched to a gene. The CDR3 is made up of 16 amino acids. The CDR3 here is CATSDGLAGVNNEQFF. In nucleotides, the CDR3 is TGTGCCACCAGTGACGGACTAGCGGGAGTGAACAATGAGCAGTTCTTC.

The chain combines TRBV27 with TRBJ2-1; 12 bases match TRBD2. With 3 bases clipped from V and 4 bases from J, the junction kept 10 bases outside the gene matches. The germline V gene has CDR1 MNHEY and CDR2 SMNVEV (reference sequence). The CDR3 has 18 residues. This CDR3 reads CASSLTGLAGLAYNEQFF. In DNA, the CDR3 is TGTGCCAGCAGTTTGACCGGACTAGCGGGACTTGCTTACAATGAGCAGTTCTTC.

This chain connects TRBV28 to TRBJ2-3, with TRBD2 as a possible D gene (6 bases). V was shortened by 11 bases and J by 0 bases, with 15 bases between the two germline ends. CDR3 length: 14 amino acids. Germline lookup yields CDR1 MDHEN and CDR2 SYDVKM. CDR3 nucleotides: TGTGCCTTCAGCGCCGGGGGTAGCACAGATACGCAGTATTTT. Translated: CAFSAGGSTDTQYF.

The CDR3 DNA follows: TGCGCCAGCAGCTTGTCGGCAGGGACAGGGGCAGAGCCCCAGCATTTT. Translating it yields CASSLSAGTGAEPQHF. The rearrangement uses TRBV5-1 and TRBJ1-5; 10 nucleotides match TRBD1. This CDR3 region has 16 residues. Trimming cost V 1 base and J 8 bases; bases outside gene matches: 9. The germline V gene encodes CDR1 SGHRS and CDR2 YFSETQ.

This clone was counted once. The CDR3 nucleotides read TGTGCCATCAGTGACGGTAGCAATCAGCCCCAGCATTTT. Residues: CAISDGSNQPQHF. V gene TRBV10-3 combines with J gene TRBJ1-5; D is unresolved. The CDR3 runs 13 residues. Germline CDR1 ENHRY, CDR2 SYGVKD. Trimming took 3 bases from V and 0 from J, leaving 3 bases between them.

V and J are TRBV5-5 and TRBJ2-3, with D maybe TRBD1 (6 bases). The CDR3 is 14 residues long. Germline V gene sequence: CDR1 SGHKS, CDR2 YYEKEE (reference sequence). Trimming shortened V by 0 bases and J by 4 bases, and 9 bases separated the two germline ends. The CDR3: CASSLGGGADTQYF. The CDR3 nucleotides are TGTGCCAGCAGCTTGGGAGGGGGAGCAGATACGCAGTATTTT.

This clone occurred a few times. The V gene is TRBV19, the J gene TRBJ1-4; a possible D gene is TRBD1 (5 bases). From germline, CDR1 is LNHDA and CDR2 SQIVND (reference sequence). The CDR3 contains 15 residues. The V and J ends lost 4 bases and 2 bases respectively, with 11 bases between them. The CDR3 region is CASSKERGTNEKLFF. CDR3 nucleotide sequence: TGTGCCAGTAGTAAGGAAAGGGGCACTAATGAAAAACTGTTTTTT.

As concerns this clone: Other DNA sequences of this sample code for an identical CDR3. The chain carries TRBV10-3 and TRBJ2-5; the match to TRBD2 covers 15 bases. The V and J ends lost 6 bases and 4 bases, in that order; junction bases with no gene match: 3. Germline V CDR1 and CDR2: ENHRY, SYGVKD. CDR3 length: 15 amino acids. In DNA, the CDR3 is TGTGCCATCAGCCCGGGACTAGCGGGAGGAGAGACCCAGTACTTC. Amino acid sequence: CAISPGLAGGETQYF.

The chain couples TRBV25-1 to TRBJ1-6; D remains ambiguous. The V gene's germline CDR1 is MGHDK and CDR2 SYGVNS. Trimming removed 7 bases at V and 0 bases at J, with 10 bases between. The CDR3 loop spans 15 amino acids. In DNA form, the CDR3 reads TGTGCCAGCACTGTAGGGAGCTCCTATAATTCACCCCTCCACTTT. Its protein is CASTVGSSYNSPLHF.

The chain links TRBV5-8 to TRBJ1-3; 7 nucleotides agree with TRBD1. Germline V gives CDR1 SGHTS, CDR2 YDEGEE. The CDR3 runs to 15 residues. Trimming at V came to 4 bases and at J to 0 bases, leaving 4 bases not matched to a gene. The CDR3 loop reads CASSLQGFSGNTIYF. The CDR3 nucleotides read TGTGCCAGCAGCCTACAGGGGTTCTCTGGAAACACCATATATTTT.

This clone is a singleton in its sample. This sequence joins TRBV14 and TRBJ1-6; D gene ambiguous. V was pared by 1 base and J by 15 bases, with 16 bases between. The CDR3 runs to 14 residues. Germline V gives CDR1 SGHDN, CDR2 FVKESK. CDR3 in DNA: TGTGCCAGCAGCCAAGGTGTGCAGTCTCCAGACCTCCACTTT. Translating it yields CASSQGVQSPDLHF.

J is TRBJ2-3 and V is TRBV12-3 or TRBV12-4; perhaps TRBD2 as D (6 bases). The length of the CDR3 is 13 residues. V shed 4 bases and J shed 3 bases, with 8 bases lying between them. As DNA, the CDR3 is TGTGCCAGCAGTTGGGGGAGGACAGATACGCAGTATTTT. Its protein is CASSWGRTDTQYF.

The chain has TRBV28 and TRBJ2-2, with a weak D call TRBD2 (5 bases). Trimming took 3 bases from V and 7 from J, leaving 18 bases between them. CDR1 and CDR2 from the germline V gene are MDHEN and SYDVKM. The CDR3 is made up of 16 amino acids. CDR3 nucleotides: TGTGCCAGCAGTTTTCTCGAGGGAGCCAAGGACGGGGAGCTGTTTTTT. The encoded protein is CASSFLEGAKDGELFF.

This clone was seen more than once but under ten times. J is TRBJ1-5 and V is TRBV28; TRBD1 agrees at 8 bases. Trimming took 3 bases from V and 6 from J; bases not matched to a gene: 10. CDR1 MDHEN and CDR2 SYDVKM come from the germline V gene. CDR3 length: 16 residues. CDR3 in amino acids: CASSFAGGGDGQPQHF. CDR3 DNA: TGTGCCAGCAGTTTTGCAGGGGGCGGAGATGGTCAGCCCCAGCATTTT.

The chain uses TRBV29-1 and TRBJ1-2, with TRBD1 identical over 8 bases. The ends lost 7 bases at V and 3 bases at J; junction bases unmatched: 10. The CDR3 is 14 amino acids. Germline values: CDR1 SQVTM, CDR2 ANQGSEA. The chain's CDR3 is CSASDRENYYGYTF. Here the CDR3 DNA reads TGCAGCGCTTCGGACAGGGAAAACTACTATGGCTACACCTTC.

The CDR3 sequence is CASSTGTGVGNEQFF. Written as DNA, the CDR3 is TGTGCCAGCAGTACTGGGACAGGGGTGGGCAATGAGCAGTTCTTC. The chain joins TRBV6-5 to TRBJ2-1; 10 nucleotides align to TRBD1. This CDR3 contains 15 residues. The trim removed 5 bases at V and 6 bases at J, leaving 7 bases unmatched. Germline-derived CDR1 and CDR2 are MNHEY and SVGAGI.

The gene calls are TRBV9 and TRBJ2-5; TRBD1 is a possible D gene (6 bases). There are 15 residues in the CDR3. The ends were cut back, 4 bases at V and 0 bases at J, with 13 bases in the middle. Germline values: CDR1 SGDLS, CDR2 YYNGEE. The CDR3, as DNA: TGTGCCAGCAGCCAGGGGTGGGAGTACCAAGAGACCCAGTACTTC. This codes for CASSQGWEYQETQYF. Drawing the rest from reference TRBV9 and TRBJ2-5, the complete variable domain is DSGVTQTPKHLITATGQRVTLRCSPRSGDLSVYWYQQSLDQGLQFLIQYYNGEERAKGNILERFSAQQFPDLHSELNLSSLELGDSALYFCASSQGWEYQETQYFGPGTRLLVL.

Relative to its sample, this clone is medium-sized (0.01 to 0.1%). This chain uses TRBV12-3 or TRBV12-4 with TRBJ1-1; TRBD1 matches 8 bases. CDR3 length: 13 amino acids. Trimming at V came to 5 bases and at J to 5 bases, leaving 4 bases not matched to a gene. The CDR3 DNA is TGTGCCAGCAGTCCGGACAGGGTGACTGAAGCTTTCTTT. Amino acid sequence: CASSPDRVTEAFF.

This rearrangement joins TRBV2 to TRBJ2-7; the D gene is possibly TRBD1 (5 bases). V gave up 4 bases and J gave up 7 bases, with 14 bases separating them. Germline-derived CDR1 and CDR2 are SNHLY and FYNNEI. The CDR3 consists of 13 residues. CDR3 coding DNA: TGTGCCAGCAGTGCAGGGCTCGGGTGGGAGCAGTACTTC. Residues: CASSAGLGWEQYF.

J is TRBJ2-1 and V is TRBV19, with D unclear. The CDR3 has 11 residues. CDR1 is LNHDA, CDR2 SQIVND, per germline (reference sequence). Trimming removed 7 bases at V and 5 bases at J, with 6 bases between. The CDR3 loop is CASMGHNEQFF. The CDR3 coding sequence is TGTGCCAGTATGGGCCACAATGAGCAGTTCTTC.

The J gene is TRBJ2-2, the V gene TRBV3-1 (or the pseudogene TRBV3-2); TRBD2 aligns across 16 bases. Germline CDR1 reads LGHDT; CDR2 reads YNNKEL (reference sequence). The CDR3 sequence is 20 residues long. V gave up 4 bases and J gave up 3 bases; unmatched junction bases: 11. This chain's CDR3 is CASSRLPPGLAGGDTGELFF. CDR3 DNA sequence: TGTGCCAGCAGCCGACTACCCCCGGGACTAGCGGGAGGGGACACCGGGGAGCTGTTTTTT.

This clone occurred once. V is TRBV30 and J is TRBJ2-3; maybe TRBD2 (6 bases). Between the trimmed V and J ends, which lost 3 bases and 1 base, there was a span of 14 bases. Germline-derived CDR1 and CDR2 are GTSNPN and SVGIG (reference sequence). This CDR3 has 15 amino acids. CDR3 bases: TGTGCCTGGAGGTTCGGGGCTAGCGGCACAGATACGCAGTATTTT. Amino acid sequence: CAWRFGASGTDTQYF.

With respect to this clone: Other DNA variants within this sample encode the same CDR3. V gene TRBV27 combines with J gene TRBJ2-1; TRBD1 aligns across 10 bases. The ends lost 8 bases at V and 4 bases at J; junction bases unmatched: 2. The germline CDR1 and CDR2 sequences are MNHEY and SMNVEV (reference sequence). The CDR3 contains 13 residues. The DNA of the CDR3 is TGTGCCAGCCGGACAGGGGGGTACAATGAGCAGTTCTTC. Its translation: CASRTGGYNEQFF.

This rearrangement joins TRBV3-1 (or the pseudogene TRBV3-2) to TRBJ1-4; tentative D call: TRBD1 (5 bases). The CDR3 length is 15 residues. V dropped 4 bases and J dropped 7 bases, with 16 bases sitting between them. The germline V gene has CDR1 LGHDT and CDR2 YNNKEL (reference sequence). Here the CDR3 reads CASSPRAGRGEKLFF. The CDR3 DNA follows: TGTGCCAGCAGCCCCCGGGCGGGACGGGGTGAAAAACTGTTTTTT.